These 22 T cell receptor beta chains were all obtained from the same sample, sequenced in a study of cytomegalovirus exposure and HLA in healthy donors (TCRdb year 2017). The library was generated by the immunoSEQ multiplex PCR assay. The multiplex PCR relied on a mix of 60 forward primers for TCR Vbeta segments and 13 reverse primers for TCR Jbeta segments. What TCRdb holds here is the immuneACCESS table cut down to in-frame rearrangements. Part of the clones is not present; checked against another copy, under half of the missing clones reflect an unresolved V gene, and the others are unexplained. Present in this sample are 200,000 to 300,000 clones, 75% to 85% of which were seen just once. 8% of the sample comes from the top ten. What was sequenced was PBMCs. These receptors originate from an older woman in good health and CMV-seropositive.

J is TRBJ2-1 and V is TRBV7-3; TRBD2 matches 13 bases. This CDR3 is 16 amino acids long. With V trimmed by 7 bases and J by 9 bases, 12 bases remained unmatched. Per germline, CDR1 SGHTA and CDR2 FQGTGA. This CDR3 reads CASKGTSGIAAGEQFF. CDR3 DNA: TGTGCCAGCAAGGGGACTAGCGGGATCGCGGCTGGTGAGCAGTTCTTC.

The gene calls are TRBV7-9 and TRBJ1-6; 7 nucleotides match TRBD1. This CDR3 region has 16 residues. The V gene end was trimmed by 1 base and the J gene end by 10 bases; junction bases not matched to a gene: 10. Per the germline V gene, CDR1 is SEHNR and CDR2 is FQNEAQ (reference sequence). For the CDR3, the DNA is TGTGCCAGCAGCTTAGAGGGGGCCACAGGGGTATCACCCCTCCACTTT. Translating it yields CASSLEGATGVSPLHF.

The chain carries TRBV28 and TRBJ2-1; 7 nucleotides agree with TRBD2. The CDR3 contains 14 residues. The J segment lost 9 bases and the V segment lost 6 bases, leaving 11 bases of the junction unmatched. In germline, CDR1 is MDHEN, CDR2 SYDVKM. CDR3 DNA sequence: TGTGCCAGCAGCCCTCGGGCGGGAGCCTTTGAGCAGTTCTTC. As protein: CASSPRAGAFEQFF. Full variable domain (missing parts from reference TRBV28 and TRBJ2-1): DVKVTQSSRYLVKRTGEKVFLECVQDMDHENMFWYRQDPGLGLRLIYFSYDVKMKEKGDIPEGYSVSREKKERFSLILESASTNQTSMYLCASSPRAGAFEQFFGPGTRLTVL.

This clone was counted a single time. The chain has TRBV5-1 and TRBJ1-2; D call uncertain. Germline values: CDR1 SGHRS, CDR2 YFSETQ. V was cut by 0 bases and J by 4 bases, with 7 bases left in between. The CDR3 length is 13 residues. The CDR3 DNA sequence: TGCGCCAGCAGCTTGGAACACCCCTATGGCTACACCTTC. Protein sequence: CASSLEHPYGYTF. The full variable domain, completed using reference TRBV5-1 and TRBJ1-2, is KAGVTQTPRYLIKTRGQQVTLSCSPISGHRSVSWYQQTPGQGLQFLFEYFSETQRNKGNFPGRFSGRQFSNSRSEMNVSTLELGDSALYLCASSLEHPYGYTFGSGTRLTVV.

J is TRBJ1-2 and V is TRBV9, with 8 bases aligning to TRBD1. Germline V lookup: CDR1 SGDLS, CDR2 YYNGEE. This CDR3 contains 13 residues. V shed 5 bases and J 4 bases; nucleotides not matched to a gene: 4. CDR3 loop: CASRPGTGYGYTF. CDR3 nucleotides: TGTGCCAGCAGGCCCGGGACAGGCTATGGCTACACCTTC.

The chain carries TRBV15 and TRBJ1-3; TRBD1 matches 7 bases. This CDR3 spans 17 amino acids. Germline CDR1 reads LNHNV; CDR2 reads YYDKDF (reference sequence). V dropped 0 bases and J dropped 1; count of bases not matched to a gene: 6. This CDR3 is CATSRDPPGGSGNTIYF. In nucleotides, the CDR3 is TGTGCCACCAGCAGAGATCCCCCAGGGGGATCTGGAAACACCATATATTTT.

The chain carries TRBV4-2 and TRBJ1-3, with 7 nucleotides matching TRBD1. Per the germline V gene, CDR1 is LGHNA and CDR2 is YNFKEQ. J gave up 1 base and V 0 bases, and 6 bases lay outside the gene matches. The CDR3 totals 17 residues. For the CDR3, the DNA is TGTGCCAGCAGCCAAGAAGACAGGGCCAGATCTGGAAACACCATATATTTT. It translates to CASSQEDRARSGNTIYF.

The chain is built from TRBV7-2 and TRBJ1-2, with D possibly TRBD1 on 5 matching bases. Trimming took off 1 base at V and 7 bases at J, with 16 bases between the two ends. CDR1 and CDR2 from the germline V gene are SGHTA and FQGNSA. The CDR3 has 15 amino acids. The chain's CDR3 is CASSLVSRGWSGYTF. For the CDR3, the DNA is TGTGCCAGCAGCTTAGTATCTAGGGGCTGGAGTGGCTACACCTTC.

The chain uses TRBV28 and TRBJ2-5; D unclear. The V gene lost 1 base and the J gene lost 5 bases, with 8 bases spanning the gap. From germline, CDR1 is MDHEN and CDR2 SYDVKM. This CDR3 has 13 residues. The DNA of the CDR3 is TGTGCCAGCAGTTTATTCCGGCGGGAGACCCAGTACTTC. Translating gives CASSLFRRETQYF.

The chain employs TRBV5-4 and TRBJ1-1; D perhaps matches TRBD1 (5 bases). CDR3 size: 16 residues. Trimming cost V 3 bases and J 1 base, with 16 bases left between them. Germline V gene lookup returns CDR1 SGHNT and CDR2 YYREEE (reference sequence). The CDR3 here is CASSSRVQGPNTEAFF. CDR3 nucleotides: TGTGCCAGCAGCTCCCGGGTTCAGGGCCCGAACACTGAAGCTTTCTTT. Full variable domain (missing parts from reference TRBV5-4 and TRBJ1-1): ETGVTQSPTHLIKTRGQQVTLRCSSQSGHNTVSWYQQALGQGPQFIFQYYREEENGRGNFPPRFSGLQFPNYSSELNVNALELDDSALYLCASSSRVQGPNTEAFFGQGTRLTVV.

The chain has TRBV23-1 and TRBJ2-1; a possible D gene is TRBD2 (6 bases). TRBV23-1 is sorted into the ORF group, with uncertain function. CDR3 size: 15 residues. The V gene lost 4 bases and the J gene lost 6 bases, with 16 bases spanning the gap. CDR3 sequence: CASSPLGPGGNEQFF. In DNA, the CDR3 is TGCGCCAGCAGTCCCCTTGGCCCCGGGGGCAATGAGCAGTTCTTC.

On this clone: Other DNA sequences in this specimen translate into the identical CDR3. V and J are TRBV9 and TRBJ1-1, with TRBD1 matching 7 bases. This CDR3 is built from 14 residues. Germline lookup yields CDR1 SGDLS and CDR2 YYNGEE. After removal of 2 bases from V and 2 bases from J, the junction contained 3 bases not matched to a gene. The CDR3 sequence is CASSVGTANTEAFF. In DNA form, the CDR3 reads TGTGCCAGCAGCGTTGGGACAGCAAACACTGAAGCTTTCTTT.

CDR3 DNA: TGTGCCAGCCTAGAGAGCGGGGAGCTGTTTTTT. This translates into CASLESGELFF. The chain couples TRBV2 to TRBJ2-2, with D hard to call. CDR3 length: 11 residues. Germline V gene lookup returns CDR1 SNHLY and CDR2 FYNNEI. The V end was cut by 8 bases, the J end by 7 bases, with 8 bases between.

The genes are TRBV12-5 and TRBJ1-5; D not certain. Deletions cut 6 bases from V and 5 bases from J, with 8 bases between. The germline gives CDR1 LGHNT, CDR2 FRNRAP. The length of the CDR3 is 12 residues. The CDR3 DNA follows: TGTGCTAGTGGGGGAGTCGATCAGCCCCAGCATTTT. The encoded protein is CASGGVDQPQHF.

This chain joins TRBV19 and TRBJ2-7; D might be TRBD2 (5 bases). Germline values: CDR1 LNHDA, CDR2 SQIVND (reference sequence). Trimming took 4 bases from V and 5 from J, leaving 24 bases between them. CDR3 length equals 17 residues. The CDR3 here is CASSNLPRATAVDEQYF. The DNA for the CDR3 is TGTGCCAGTAGTAACCTACCGCGGGCCACAGCGGTGGACGAGCAGTACTTC.

The rearrangement links TRBV7-2 to TRBJ2-1; 9 nucleotides line up with TRBD1. The CDR3 sequence is 16 residues long. V dropped 8 bases and J dropped 5; count of bases not matched to a gene: 13. Germline V gene sequence: CDR1 SGHTA, CDR2 FQGNSA. The CDR3: CASRSRDRAWDNEQFF. Written as DNA, the CDR3 is TGTGCCAGCCGGAGCCGGGACAGGGCTTGGGACAATGAGCAGTTCTTC.

The chain carries TRBV2 and TRBJ2-1; D is undetermined. Germline assignment: CDR1 SNHLY and CDR2 FYNNEI. V was pared by 3 bases and J by 13 bases, with 7 bases between. CDR3 length: 10 residues. CDR3 loop: CASSEAFQFF. The CDR3 nucleotides are TGTGCCAGCAGTGAGGCCTTTCAGTTCTTC.

In the case of this clone: The junction departs from germline at one end; a sequencing error may be responsible. V is TRBV6-5 and J is TRBJ2-5; 8 bases are a match to TRBD1. Germline V gives CDR1 MNHEY, CDR2 SVGAGI. There are 13 residues in the CDR3. The CDR3 loop reads CASRARGQGTQYF. CDR3 DNA: TGTGCCAGCAGGGCCAGGGGGCAAGGGACCCAGTACTTC.

This chain joins TRBV18 and TRBJ2-7, with TRBD2 matching 8 bases. In germline, CDR1 is KGHSH, CDR2 LQKENI. This CDR3 has 15 residues. J gave up 4 bases and V 6 bases, and 11 bases lay outside the gene matches. The CDR3 here is CASSPGGGNGYEQYF. The CDR3 DNA is TGTGCCAGCTCCCCCGGGGGGGGGAATGGTTACGAGCAGTACTTC.

V and J are TRBV10-2 and TRBJ2-3; the D is unclear. There are 14 residues in the CDR3. The ends were cut back, 5 bases at V and 1 base at J, with 10 bases in the middle. From germline, CDR1 is WSHSY and CDR2 SAAADI. For the CDR3, the DNA is TGCGCCAGCAGTCAGACTGGCGGCACAGATACGCAGTATTTT. Protein product: CASSQTGGTDTQYF.

This clone was counted a few times. J is TRBJ2-1 and V is TRBV7-9; 10 bases agree with TRBD2. This CDR3 region has 17 residues. The ends lost 2 bases at V and 2 bases at J; junction bases unmatched: 6. Germline values: CDR1 SEHNR, CDR2 FQNEAQ (reference sequence). CDR3 sequence: CASSLPPGLATYNEQFF. CDR3 DNA sequence: TGTGCCAGCAGCTTACCTCCGGGACTAGCGACCTACAATGAGCAGTTCTTC.

The CDR3 DNA sequence: TGTGCCAGCAGCTTGGAGGGGGCTGGTCGTGGCTACACCTTC. Encoded protein: CASSLEGAGRGYTF. V gene TRBV11-2 combines with J gene TRBJ1-2; 7 bases fit TRBD1. The germline V gene has CDR1 SGHAT and CDR2 FQNNGV. The CDR3 is made up of 14 amino acids. Unmatched junction bases numbered 8, after V lost 3 bases and J lost 7 bases. Full variable domain (rest looked up from reference TRBV11-2 and TRBJ1-2): EAGVAQSPRYKIIEKRQSVAFWCNPISGHATLYWYQQILGQGPKLLIQFQNNGVVDDSQLPKDRFSAERLKGVDSTLKIQPAKLEDSAVYLCASSLEGAGRGYTFGSGTRLTVV.